The source of this T cell receptor (beta chain) is a study of blood T cell repertoires in COVID-19. Study-level information: Collection of acute and convalescent COVID-19 samples took place in the United States, Italy and Spain. In each case, the material was cDNA or gDNA derived from T cells, B-cell-depleted T cells, or PBMCs.

In the original processing: Amplification of reference gene primers provided the estimated nucleated cell counts. Data came from immunoSEQ multiplex PCR; TCRdb stores just in-frame clones and leaves some out. The DNA gave D and trimming, while V, J and clone size come from that table. The sample yields tens of thousands of clones, 80% to 85% seen once. The sample was peripheral blood. The receptor was derived from a man between 45 and 60 years old with acute or convalescent COVID-19.

The CDR3: CASSPGHTNEQFF. DNA of the CDR3: TGCGCCAGCAGCCCGGGACATACCAATGAGCAGTTCTTC. The chain joins TRBV5-1 to TRBJ2-1, with a possible D match to TRBD1 (6 bases). V gave up 4 bases and J gave up 6 bases, with 11 bases separating them. The length of the CDR3 is 13 residues. CDR1 and CDR2 from the germline V gene are SGHRS and YFSETQ.